This entry lists 21 T cell receptor beta chains sequenced from one sample in a study of T cell responses to AZD1222 COVID-19 vaccine. The data were produced by immunoSEQ multiplex PCR, yet TCRdb's version contains in-frame clones alone and is incomplete. This sample has approximately 64,000 clones, with about nine tenths found just once. The sequencing here drew on peripheral blood, taken 28 days after the second dose of the MenACWY control vaccine. The receptors come from an adult who received the MenACWY meningococcal vaccine as a control.

This sequence joins TRBV6-5 and TRBJ2-7, with 8 bases aligning to TRBD2. V shed 6 bases and J 2 bases; nucleotides not matched to a gene: 6. Germline-derived CDR1 and CDR2 are MNHEY and SVGAGI. The CDR3 is 14 amino acids. CDR3 protein: CASSPAGGPYEQYF. CDR3 DNA: TGTGCCAGCAGCCCCGCGGGGGGTCCCTACGAGCAGTACTTC.

This chain connects TRBV10-2 to TRBJ1-2, with D possibly being TRBD1 (6 bases). Trimming removed 0 bases at V and 8 bases at J, with 16 bases between. The germline gives CDR1 WSHSY, CDR2 SAAADI. CDR3 size: 15 residues. CDR3 in DNA: TGCGCCAGCAGTGAGTCGACAGGAGGGTCTGAAGGCTACACCTTC. Translating gives CASSESTGGSEGYTF.

In its sample, this clone was seen once. V and J are TRBV10-3 and TRBJ2-7, with D perhaps TRBD2 (5 bases). V was pared by 3 bases and J by 6 bases, with 15 bases between. Germline V gene lookup returns CDR1 ENHRY and CDR2 SYGVKD. The CDR3 length is 14 residues. The DNA for the CDR3 is TGTGCCATCAGTGAACGTAGGGAGATGGGCGAGCAGTACTTC. Translation: CAISERREMGEQYF.

The J gene is TRBJ2-5, the V gene TRBV4-1; 9 nucleotides align to TRBD2. With 4 bases clipped from V and 5 bases from J, the junction kept 11 bases outside the gene matches. The germline gives CDR1 MGHRA, CDR2 YSYEKL. The CDR3 runs 16 residues. The CDR3 here is CASSPQTSGGGETQYF. CDR3 nucleotide sequence: TGCGCCAGCAGCCCCCAGACTAGCGGTGGGGGGGAGACCCAGTACTTC.

The chain is built from TRBV11-2 and TRBJ1-4; the D gene is possibly TRBD1 (6 bases). This CDR3 spans 14 amino acids. The V end lost 5 bases, the J end lost 1 base, and 8 bases lay between the germline ends. Germline CDR1 is SGHAT and CDR2 is FQNNGV. The CDR3 DNA is TGTGCCAGCAGCGCGGACAGAACTAATGAAAAACTGTTTTTT. It is translated as CASSADRTNEKLFF. The full variable domain, its missing parts supplied by reference TRBV11-2 and TRBJ1-4, is EAGVAQSPRYKIIEKRQSVAFWCNPISGHATLYWYQQILGQGPKLLIQFQNNGVVDDSQLPKDRFSAERLKGVDSTLKIQPAKLEDSAVYLCASSADRTNEKLFFGSGTQLSVL.

The J gene is TRBJ1-5, the V gene TRBV3-1 (or the pseudogene TRBV3-2), with TRBD1 as a possible D gene (5 bases). The CDR3 is 14 residues long. The germline V gene encodes CDR1 LGHDT and CDR2 YNNKEL (reference sequence). The V gene lost 1 base and the J gene lost 6 bases, with 10 bases spanning the gap. The chain's CDR3 is CASSQAGGTQPQHF. For the CDR3, the DNA is TGTGCCAGCAGCCAAGCGGGGGGTACTCAGCCCCAGCATTTT.

The chain uses TRBV14 and TRBJ2-5; possibly TRBD1 or TRBD2 for D (5 bases each). In germline, CDR1 is SGHDN, CDR2 FVKESK. The CDR3 has 14 amino acids. The V end was cut by 8 bases, the J end by 5 bases, with 18 bases between. CDR3 amino acids: CASSSGTRVETQYF. CDR3 in DNA: TGTGCCAGCTCCTCCGGGACGAGAGTGGAGACCCAGTACTTC.

The rearrangement links TRBV27 to TRBJ1-2; 7 bases agree with TRBD1. Germline V gene sequence: CDR1 MNHEY, CDR2 SMNVEV (reference sequence). The CDR3 is made up of 17 amino acids. The J segment lost 3 bases and the V segment lost 4 bases, leaving 14 bases of the junction unmatched. CDR3 residues: CASSSQGGGKKDYGYTF. DNA for the CDR3: TGTGCCAGCAGTTCGCAGGGGGGAGGTAAGAAGGACTATGGCTACACCTTC.

The chain couples TRBV10-2 to TRBJ1-5, with D possibly matching TRBD1 (6 bases). The ends were cut back, 2 bases at V and 3 bases at J, with 8 bases in the middle. Germline values: CDR1 WSHSY, CDR2 SAAADI. The CDR3 runs to 14 residues. CDR3 in amino acids: CASSEGGANQPQHF. CDR3 DNA: TGCGCCAGCAGTGAGGGGGGGGCCAATCAGCCCCAGCATTTT.

J is TRBJ1-6 and V is TRBV6-1; TRBD1 matches 7 bases. The CDR3 is made up of 15 amino acids. Germline V gives CDR1 MNHNS, CDR2 SASEGT. After removal of 4 bases from V and 8 bases from J, the junction contained 8 bases not matched to a gene. The CDR3 loop reads CASSGFGTEDSPLHF. CDR3 DNA sequence: TGTGCCAGCAGTGGATTCGGGACAGAGGATTCACCCCTCCACTTT.

The V call is TRBV2, the J call TRBJ2-7; 8 nucleotides match TRBD1. V gave up 3 bases and J gave up 9 bases; unmatched junction bases: 4. Per the germline V gene, CDR1 is SNHLY and CDR2 is FYNNEI. The CDR3 extends over 12 amino acids. This CDR3 reads CASSEAGGLQYF. CDR3 coding DNA: TGTGCCAGCAGTGAGGCAGGGGGCCTGCAGTACTTC.

The chain is built from TRBV27 and TRBJ1-1; D remains unclear. Germline values: CDR1 MNHEY, CDR2 SMNVEV (reference sequence). V shed 6 bases and J shed 5 bases, with 10 bases lying between them. CDR3 length: 12 residues. The CDR3 reads CASSLTGTEAFF. DNA for the CDR3: TGTGCCAGCAGCCTTACGGGAACTGAAGCTTTCTTT.

The chain has TRBV5-4 and TRBJ2-1; 10 nucleotides match TRBD1. Germline lookup yields CDR1 SGHNT and CDR2 YYREEE (reference sequence). V was pared by 2 bases and J by 7 bases, with 3 bases of the junction left unmatched. The CDR3 sequence is 14 residues long. The CDR3 bases are TGTGCCAGCAGCTTCCGGGACAGGGGAAATGAGCAGTTCTTC. Protein sequence: CASSFRDRGNEQFF.

This chain connects TRBV5-1 to TRBJ1-3; D is undetermined. V lost 4 bases, J lost 1 base, and 12 bases lay in between. The CDR3 loop spans 15 amino acids. Germline-derived CDR1 and CDR2 are SGHRS and YFSETQ. The CDR3 loop reads CASSTEGSSGNTIYF. The CDR3 DNA reads as TGCGCCAGCAGCACGGAAGGGTCATCTGGAAACACCATATATTTT.

This chain joins TRBV13 and TRBJ2-1; 9 nucleotides agree with TRBD1. This CDR3 comprises 15 residues. Trimming removed 5 bases from V and 3 bases from J; junction bases left unmatched: 5. Looked up from germline, CDR1 is PRHDT and CDR2 is FYEKMQ (reference sequence). The CDR3 reads CASSRGQGIYNEQFF. Here the CDR3 DNA reads TGTGCCAGCAGCCGCGGACAGGGGATCTACAATGAGCAGTTCTTC.

The chain links TRBV25-1 to TRBJ1-2, with 8 bases aligning to TRBD1. Germline-derived CDR1 and CDR2 are MGHDK and SYGVNS. The CDR3 consists of 13 residues. V was pared by 6 bases and J by 3 bases, with 3 bases of the junction left unmatched. In DNA, the CDR3 is TGTGCCAGCAGCGACAGGGGTTACTATGGCTACACCTTC. Its protein product is CASSDRGYYGYTF.

V gene TRBV19 combines with J gene TRBJ2-3; D is perhaps TRBD1 or TRBD2 (5 bases each). The CDR3 covers 14 residues. V was shortened by 6 bases and J by 4 bases, with 14 bases between the two germline ends. The germline CDR1 and CDR2 sequences are LNHDA and SQIVND (reference sequence). CDR3 DNA sequence: TGTGCCAGTAGAGGGACCGGATTCGCAGATACGCAGTATTTT. This sequence encodes CASRGTGFADTQYF. The variable domain in full, with the rest retrieved from reference TRBV19 and TRBJ2-3, is DGGITQSPKYLFRKEGQNVTLSCEQNLNHDAMYWYRQDPGQGLRLIYYSQIVNDFQKGDIAEGYSVSREKKESFPLTVTSAQKNPTAFYLCASRGTGFADTQYFGPGTRLTVL.

V usage is TRBV6-5 and J usage is TRBJ2-1, with unresolved D. Germline CDR1 is MNHEY and CDR2 is SVGAGI. V was cut by 0 bases and J by 10 bases, with 10 bases left in between. The CDR3 totals 13 residues. This CDR3 is CASSYSENREQFF. The CDR3 DNA is TGTGCCAGCAGTTACTCCGAGAACAGAGAGCAGTTCTTC.

The gene calls are TRBV11-2 and TRBJ2-1; no firm D call. The germline gives CDR1 SGHAT, CDR2 FQNNGV. Trimming pared 5 bases from V and 6 bases from J, leaving 8 bases between. The CDR3 sequence is 12 residues long. This CDR3 is CASSPNANEQFF. In DNA, the CDR3 is TGTGCCAGCAGCCCGAATGCCAATGAGCAGTTCTTC.

The CDR3: CASNASPSPLHF. Written as DNA, the CDR3 is TGTGCCAGCAATGCCTCCCCCTCACCCCTCCACTTT. The chain uses TRBV2 and TRBJ1-6; D is ambiguous. Trimming removed 7 bases from V and 10 bases from J, with 11 bases in between. The CDR3 length is 12 residues. Germline V gene lookup returns CDR1 SNHLY and CDR2 FYNNEI.

V gene TRBV24-1 combines with J gene TRBJ2-3; either TRBD1 or TRBD2 may supply D (6 bases each). Trimming shortened V by 7 bases and J by 2 bases, and 15 bases separated the two germline ends. The germline V gene encodes CDR1 KGHDR and CDR2 SFDVKD. The CDR3 is 15 residues long. In DNA form, the CDR3 reads TGTGCCACCAGCGCTCGGGGGCATGACACAGATACGCAGTATTTT. It is translated as CATSARGHDTDTQYF.